The entry that follows covers one T cell receptor beta chain sequence. No cognate antigen has been identified for it. No clone much larger than this one lies a single base away; base qualities are absent. These data originate in a study of OX40 agonist ivuxolimab in advanced cancers. Notes on the research overall: The costimulatory receptor OX40 (CD134) was targeted by ivuxolimab, a fully human IgG2 agonistic monoclonal antibody. Intravenous ivuxolimab was administered to patients every 2 weeks at six dose levels: 0.01, 0.1, 0.3, 1.5, 3 and 10 mg/kg. Of the roughly 52 dose-escalation patients, hepatocellular carcinoma was present in about 20, melanoma in around 15, renal cell carcinoma in 9 and head and neck cancer in 9. The dose-escalation cohort was 82.7% male with a mean age of approximately 60 years, ranging from roughly 20 to 80. Prior anti-PD-1, anti-PD-L1 or anti-CTLA-4 therapy was permitted, and 30% to 50% of dose-escalation patients had received checkpoint inhibitors. Three dose-escalation patients achieved partial responses, one with hepatocellular carcinoma and two with cutaneous melanoma. The point of sequencing TCRbeta in the periphery was to test whether ivuxolimab changed TCR sequence diversity and drove clonal T-cell expansion. The paper describes the monotherapy dose-escalation part (N ≈ 52 patients) of the phase I trial of ivuxolimab. What the work shows at the level of the full study, not this receptor alone: After ivuxolimab, more expanded clones were found on average in CD8+ T cells than in CD4+ T cells. Low levels of normalized T-cell clonal expansion were also shown by some nonresponding patients. At doses of 0.1 to 3.0 mg/kg, clonal expansion of both CD4+ and CD8+ T cells in blood was seen between baseline and week 6. Antigen specificity was not determined for the clonally expanded peripheral T cells. Partial responders in the 0.1-3.0 mg/kg groups had among the lowest normalized peripheral clonal expansion, especially among CD8+ T cells.

Genomic DNA was extracted from sorted cells for sequencing of the TCRbeta CDR3 region. The immunoSEQ Assay was used for sequencing of TCRbeta CDR3 regions. Here the immuneACCESS table is served through TCRdb, limited to in-frame sequences with V and J called. Missing clones are a known gap in these copies; in checked studies unresolved V genes cover under half, and the rest lacks a known reason. This sample holds around 40,000 clones; 75% to 90% were observed only once. Around 10% of the sample is in the top ten clones. Trimming removed 4 bases from V and 4 bases from J, leaving 8 bases between the germline ends. The CDR3 covers 11 residues, taking in both the cysteine and the phenylalanine. Only the CDR3 DNA is retained, 33 bases long and in frame from the first base. Via the germline V gene (reference sequence), CDR1 is GTSNPN and CDR2 SVGIG. Patients with a history of autoimmune disease or receiving systemic immunosuppression were excluded from the trial. Peripheral blood for TCR sequencing was collected from all dose cohorts at baseline, on cycle 4 day 1, and on cycle 7 day 1. Samples came from an open-label, multicenter, first-in-human phase I dose-escalation trial of ivuxolimab. Adults with locally advanced or metastatic melanoma, renal cell, hepatocellular, or head and neck squamous cell carcinoma were enrolled in the trial. Before TCR sequencing, CD4+ and CD8+ T cells were separately sorted from peripheral blood.

The rearranged segments are TRBV30 and TRBJ2-7; tentative D gene TRBD2, with 6 bases matching. The clonotype comes from an adult with an advanced solid tumor such as melanoma, head and neck, liver or kidney cancer. Sample: CD4+ or CD8+ T cells sorted from blood, taken in a trial of the OX40 agonist ivuxolimab. The DNA sequence reads TGTGCCTGGACGGAGGGGTACGAGCAGTACTTC. This codes for CAWTEGYEQYF.